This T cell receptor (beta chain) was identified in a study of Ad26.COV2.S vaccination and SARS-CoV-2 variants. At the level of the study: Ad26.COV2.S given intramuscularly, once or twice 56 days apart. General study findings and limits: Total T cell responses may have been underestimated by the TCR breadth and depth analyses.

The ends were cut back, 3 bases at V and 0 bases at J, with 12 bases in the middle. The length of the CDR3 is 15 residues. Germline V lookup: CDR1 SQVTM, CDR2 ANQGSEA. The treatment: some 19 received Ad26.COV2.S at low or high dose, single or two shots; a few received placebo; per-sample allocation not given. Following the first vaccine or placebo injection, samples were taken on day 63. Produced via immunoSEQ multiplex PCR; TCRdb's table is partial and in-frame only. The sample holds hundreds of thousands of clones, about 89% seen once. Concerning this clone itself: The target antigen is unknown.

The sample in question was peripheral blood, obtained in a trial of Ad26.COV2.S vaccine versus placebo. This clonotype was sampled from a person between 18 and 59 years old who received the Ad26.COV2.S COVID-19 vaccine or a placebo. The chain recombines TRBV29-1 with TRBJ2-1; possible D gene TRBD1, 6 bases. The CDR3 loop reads CSVDDGQRSYNEQFF. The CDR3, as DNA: TGCAGCGTTGACGACGGACAGCGCTCCTACAATGAGCAGTTCTTC.